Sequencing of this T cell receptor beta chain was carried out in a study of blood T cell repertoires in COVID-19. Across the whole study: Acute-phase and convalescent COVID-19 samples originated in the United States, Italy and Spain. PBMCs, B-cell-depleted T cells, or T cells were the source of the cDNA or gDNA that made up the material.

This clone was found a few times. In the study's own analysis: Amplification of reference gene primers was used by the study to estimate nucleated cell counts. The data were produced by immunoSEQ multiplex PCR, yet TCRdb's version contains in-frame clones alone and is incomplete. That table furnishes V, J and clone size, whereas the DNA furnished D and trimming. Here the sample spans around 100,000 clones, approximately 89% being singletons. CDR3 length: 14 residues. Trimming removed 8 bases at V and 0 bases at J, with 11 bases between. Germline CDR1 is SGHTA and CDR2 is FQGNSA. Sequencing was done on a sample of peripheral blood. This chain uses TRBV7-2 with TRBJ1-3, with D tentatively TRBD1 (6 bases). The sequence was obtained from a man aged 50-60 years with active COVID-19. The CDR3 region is CASGSRGSGNTIYF. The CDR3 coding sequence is TGTGCCAGCGGATCCAGGGGCTCTGGAAACACCATATATTTT.